One TCR beta chain is described in this entry. Germline V gene lookup returns CDR1 SGHTA and CDR2 FQGNSA. The CDR3 sequence is 15 residues long. Trimming cost V 5 bases and J 0 bases; bases outside gene matches: 7. This record belongs to a study of blood T cell repertoires in COVID-19. Study in general: Nucleic acid was either cDNA or gDNA, and it came from T cells, B-cell-depleted T cells, or PBMCs.

Authors' data handling: Amplification of reference gene primers provided the estimated nucleated cell counts. Data came from immunoSEQ multiplex PCR; TCRdb stores just in-frame clones and leaves some out. Clone size and V and J calls were adopted from that table, with D and trimming inferred from the DNA. The profile shows under 200,000 clones, approximately 87% of them singletons. What was sequenced was peripheral blood. This clonotype was sampled from a man aged 40-49 years with active or convalescent COVID-19. V is TRBV7-2 and J is TRBJ2-7; 7 positions match TRBD2. CDR3 region: CASSREASGSYEQYF. The DNA for the CDR3 is TGTGCCAGCAGCAGAGAGGCTAGCGGCTCCTACGAGCAGTACTTC.